This T cell receptor (beta chain) was sequenced in a study of regulatory T cells in long-lasting Graves disease (dated by TCRdb to about 2021). Background on the whole study: Persistent Graves' disease was defined as antithyroid drug treatment for over 5 years with persistently positive TSH receptor autoantibodies. Persistent Graves' disease patients were compared with newly diagnosed Graves' disease patients by peripheral blood TCR sequencing and RNA sequencing. The study took place in China and was registered as a clinical trial. TCR sequencing covered some 13 persistent and some 20 newly diagnosed Graves' disease patients, some 35 samples in total. Persistent Graves' disease patients in the clinical cohort had taken antithyroid drugs for roughly ten years on average.

Broader findings and caveats from the paper: Compared with newly diagnosed patients, patients with persistent Graves' disease had lower TCR Shannon entropy and fewer highly expanded clones, which suggests clonal expansion. Sequencing and analysis were restricted to the TCR beta chain. Peripheral blood alone was examined, since thyroid tissue, which constituted the primary lesion, could not be accessed. Patients with persistent disease shared more public clonotypes (around 3,000) than newly diagnosed patients did (about 970). Preferential use of TRBV28, TRBJ1-2 and TRBJ2-5 was observed in persistent disease, whereas TRBV20-1 and TRBJ2-1 were favored in newly diagnosed disease. The authors acknowledged the small sample size as a limitation that may reduce accuracy.

Spanning cysteine to phenylalanine, the CDR3 consists of 14 amino acids. Only the CDR3 portion is preserved as DNA: 42 bases, with reading frame beginning at the first base. The germline V gene supplies CDR1 SNHLY and CDR2 FYNNEI. After removal of 6 bases from V and 8 bases from J, the junction retains 8 bases not matched to a gene. This sample's time point label indicates: persistent/refractory GD, antithyroid drugs over 5 years with positive TRAb. RNA was extracted from PBMCs in TRIzol for both TCR sequencing and RNA sequencing. Graves' disease was diagnosed according to American Thyroid Association guidelines. Recruitment of patients was carried out at an endocrinology department in Xi'an, China. From each patient, around 9 milliliters of peripheral blood was collected into an EDTA anticoagulant tube. Ficoll Paque Plus density gradient separation was used to isolate PBMCs, and no further T cell sorting was performed. An Agilent 2100 Bioanalyzer and agarose gel were used to assess RNA quality, and a NanoDrop 2000 was used to measure RNA concentration.

In regard to this clonotype: Its antigen has not been determined. Base-call qualities are not available, and no considerably larger clone is one nucleotide away.

The receptor library was made with multiplex PCR. Sequencing used an Illumina HiSeq 4000. CDR3 regions were amplified by Arm-PCR with iRepertoire HTBI primers to construct TCR beta libraries. Before sequencing, the PCR products underwent gel purification. The study's processing was this. Across samples, about 63 TRBV and 12 to 15 TRBJ segments were identified and used for gene usage analysis of CDR3 amino acid clonotypes. COPE and FqMerger were used to merge the filtered high-quality paired reads into contigs. Contigs were aligned with BLAST to IMGT TRBV, TRBD and TRBJ reference genes, and CDR3 was defined per IMGT. Any clonotype with a frequency above 0.1% was classified as a highly expanded clone. Shannon entropy served as the measure of repertoire diversity, while the Gini coefficient captured V-J evenness. Clonotypes shared by more than one individual were considered public. Using fastp trimming at Q25 and MiXCR clonotype assembly, TCRdb reanalyzed the public sequencing data and kept in-frame beta chains. Entries that share a CDR3 protein sequence are merged under the most common genes and DNA. None of the V and J calls come from the authors' own analysis; TCRdb made them. The sample table records hundreds of thousands of distinct CDR3 sequences; around 32% of these occur just once. 40% to 50% of the sample rests with the top ten.

The chain employs TRBV2 and TRBJ2-1, and 9 bases in between align with TRBD2. Source: peripheral blood mononuclear cells (PBMCs), taken when the disease was refractory, from a patient treated with antithyroid drugs. This receptor was obtained from a female donor with Graves disease. The CDR3 region has the sequence CASSGVAGAYEQFF. The DNA sequence is as follows: TGTGCCAGCAGCGGGGTAGCGGGAGCATATGAGCAGTTCTTC.